The entry that follows covers one T cell receptor (beta chain) sequence. A read error may produce the germline difference seen at one junction end. The sample originates from a study of glioma-infiltrating T cells. TCR alpha and beta CDR3 regions were amplified from RNA using iRepertoire nested multiplex PCR. TCRdb reanalysed the multiplex PCR reads using MiXCR and keeps one entry per CDR3 protein. The table has about 93,000 distinct CDR3 sequences, about 40% seen once. This TCR derives from a human donor with low-grade glioma or glioblastoma, undergoing nonglioma brain surgery, or in good health (not recorded which). Specimen: glioma tissue, nonneoplastic brain tissue, or PBMCs (not recorded which).

The CDR3 DNA reads TGTGCCAGCAGCATAGCGTGGGCTCAAGAGACCCAGTACTTC. It yields the protein CASSIAWAQETQYF. The gene calls are TRBV7-8 and TRBJ2-5, with a weak D call TRBD2 (5 bases). The CDR3 is made up of 14 amino acids. Looked up from germline, CDR1 is SGHVS and CDR2 is FQNEAQ.